The clone carrying this T cell receptor beta chain has a count of ten or more. This CDR3 comprises 18 residues. CDR1 is SGHTS and CDR2 is YDEGEE in the germline V gene. J was trimmed by 3 bases and V by 2 bases; bases with no gene match: 9. This record belongs to a study of CD8+CD57+ T cells in acquired aplastic anemia. Only patients with CD8+CD57+ cell expansion on flow cytometry were chosen for sequencing. Blood sampling was performed on the patients, and none of them had received therapy by then. According to the study, genomic DNA was the template for TCR beta VDJ and CDR3 profiling. TCRdb called the reads again in MiXCR, with one record for every CDR3 protein. The table includes about 160,000 distinct CDR3 sequences, 40% to 50% detected once.

This TCR derives from a human donor with aplastic anemia. Sequenced sample: sorted CD4+, CD8+, or CD8+CD57+ T cells (not recorded which) from PBMCs. The rearrangement uses TRBV5-8 and TRBJ1-6, with 9 positions matching TRBD1. The CDR3 loop is CASSLRDRDKSYNSPLHF. As DNA, the CDR3 is TGTGCCAGCAGCTTACGGGACAGGGATAAGAGCTATAATTCACCCCTCCACTTT.